Listed below are T cell receptor beta chains from one sample, sequenced in a study of PD-1 blockade in classical Hodgkin lymphoma. Sequencing was performed with immunoSEQ multiplex PCR; in TCRdb, only in-frame clones are kept and a portion is missing. The sample yields 40,000 to 50,000 clones, around 86% seen once. The sample consisted of peripheral blood mononuclear cells (PBMCs), taken before the second cycle of nivolumab. These TCRs come from a human donor with classical Hodgkin lymphoma. CDR3s include the opening cysteine and the closing phenylalanine or tryptophan. A D gene is named only where the DNA matches it firmly. Part of the rows lack a size; the others show once, few, many or a class for expanded clones.

d_call j_call v_call clone_size cdr3_aa
TRBD2 TRBJ2-2 TRBV15 NA CATRGDLAGTGELFF
TRBD2 TRBJ2-3 TRBV10-3 NA CAISESASGAASTDTQYF
TRBD2 TRBJ2-2 TRBV7-2 few CASSLPLAGAGELFF
NA TRBJ2-7 TRBV27 few CASSFTGFREQYF
NA TRBJ1-2 TRBV6-5 NA CASSLDRGKNYGYTF
NA TRBJ1-1 TRBV7-2 NA CASSSPPGRLNTEAFF
TRBD2 TRBJ2-7 TRBV13 NA CASSGGLAGGGEQYF
NA TRBJ2-5 TRBV7-2 NA CASSSQQGETQYF
NA TRBJ2-5 TRBV7-7 NA CASSFTPGETQYF
NA TRBJ1-1 TRBV5-4 NA CASGDGQEAFF
TRBD2 TRBJ2-5 TRBV5-1 once CASSLVAGGPVETQYF
NA TRBJ1-1 TRBV7-9 NA CASSLGGTSNTEAFF
TRBD1 TRBJ2-2 TRBV5-1 NA CASSFGRTGGTGELFF
NA TRBJ1-1 TRBV19 NA CASSGAVNTEAFF
NA TRBJ2-1 TRBV4-3 NA CASSLRGALRVEQFF
NA TRBJ2-1 TRBV6-1 NA CASSAGSSYNEQFF
TRBD1 TRBJ1-5 TRBV19 NA CASKSPGTGALSNQPQHF
TRBD1 TRBJ2-7 TRBV7-8 NA CASSFTGVNEQYF